Below, 13 T cell receptor beta chains from the same sample are listed, as sequenced in a study of blood T cell repertoires in COVID-19. Sequenced by immunoSEQ multiplex PCR; TCRdb stores in-frame clones only, minus some. The sample holds some 60,000 clones, around 90% seen once. The sequenced sample consisted of peripheral blood. These receptors all come from a human donor in a cohort sampled during active COVID-19.

The chain's CDR3 is CASKLVFRGPNLYNEQFF. Here the CDR3 DNA reads TGTGCCAGCAAATTAGTATTTAGGGGGCCGAACTTATACAATGAGCAGTTCTTC. J is TRBJ2-1 and V is TRBV2; 7 nucleotides line up with TRBD1. The germline gives CDR1 SNHLY, CDR2 FYNNEI. CDR3 size: 18 residues. With V trimmed by 7 bases and J by 4 bases, 19 bases remained unmatched.

The chain employs TRBV9 and TRBJ2-3; possible D gene TRBD1, 6 bases. This CDR3 has 15 residues. The V gene's germline CDR1 is SGDLS and CDR2 YYNGEE. The V end lost 1 base, the J end lost 3 bases, and 12 bases lay between the germline ends. CDR3 protein: CASSVQNRATDTQYF. The CDR3 DNA is TGTGCCAGCAGCGTACAAAACAGGGCAACAGATACGCAGTATTTT.

The chain combines TRBV5-6 with TRBJ1-2; D call uncertain. The CDR3 is made up of 13 amino acids. Trimming cost V 0 bases and J 4 bases, with 7 bases left between them. The V gene's germline CDR1 is SGHDT and CDR2 YYEEEE. The CDR3 DNA is TGTGCCAGCAGCTTGGAGAGGAGCTATGGCTACACCTTC. Its translation: CASSLERSYGYTF.

The chain recombines TRBV5-4 with TRBJ1-1; D gene uncertain. The V end lost 0 bases, the J end lost 7 bases, and 10 bases lay between the germline ends. CDR1 is SGHNT, CDR2 YYREEE, per germline (reference sequence). The CDR3 sequence is 13 residues long. CDR3 nucleotide sequence: TGTGCCAGCAGCTTGGGCGGATCCGGTGAAGCTTTCTTT. This encodes CASSLGGSGEAFF. The whole variable domain, filled in from reference TRBV5-4 and TRBJ1-1, reads ETGVTQSPTHLIKTRGQQVTLRCSSQSGHNTVSWYQQALGQGPQFIFQYYREEENGRGNFPPRFSGLQFPNYSSELNVNALELDDSALYLCASSLGGSGEAFFGQGTRLTVV.

This chain joins TRBV14 and TRBJ2-7; D is uncertain. This CDR3 has 13 amino acids. From germline, CDR1 is SGHDN and CDR2 FVKESK. V gave up 1 base and J gave up 6 bases, with 10 bases separating them. The CDR3 reads CASSQARSSEQYF. In DNA, the CDR3 is TGTGCCAGCAGCCAAGCGAGGTCCAGCGAGCAGTACTTC.

The chain uses TRBV28 and TRBJ2-2; 10 nucleotides line up with TRBD1. V dropped 5 bases and J dropped 5; count of bases not matched to a gene: 5. Per the germline V gene, CDR1 is MDHEN and CDR2 is SYDVKM. CDR3 length equals 15 residues. The chain's CDR3 is CASSPTGGVTGELFF. For the CDR3, the DNA is TGTGCCAGCAGTCCGACAGGGGGCGTGACCGGGGAGCTGTTTTTT.

The V gene is TRBV28, the J gene TRBJ1-2; maybe TRBD1 (5 bases). This CDR3 is 12 amino acids long. Germline loops: CDR1 MDHEN, CDR2 SYDVKM. Trimming cost V 6 bases and J 8 bases, with 13 bases left between them. The CDR3, as DNA: TGTGCCAGCAGCTCGGCGGGACTAGGCTACACCTTC. It translates to CASSSAGLGYTF.

Only one count was recorded for this clone. The V call is TRBV30, the J call TRBJ2-7; 10 nucleotides line up with TRBD1. Losses at the gene ends were 4 bases for V and 3 bases for J; bases not matched to a gene: 3. Germline V gene data show CDR1 as GTSNPN and CDR2 as SVGIG (reference sequence). The CDR3 is 13 amino acids. In nucleotides, the CDR3 is TGTGCCTGGATGGGGACAGGGGACTACGAGCAGTACTTC. Translating it yields CAWMGTGDYEQYF.

This clone has just a few counts. The chain uses TRBV27 and TRBJ2-2; TRBD2 aligns across 9 bases. The junction had 1 base not matched to a gene; V was cut back by 1 base and J by 4 bases. This CDR3 comprises 15 residues. Germline V CDR1 and CDR2: MNHEY, SMNVEV (reference sequence). The CDR3 region has the DNA TGTGCCAGCAGTTTATTAGCGGGGGTCACCGGGGAGCTGTTTTTT. Amino acid sequence: CASSLLAGVTGELFF.

The chain recombines TRBV4-2 with TRBJ1-6, with D possibly being TRBD1 (5 bases). Germline CDR1 LGHNA, CDR2 YNFKEQ. This CDR3 has 15 residues. The ends were cut back, 0 bases at V and 7 bases at J, with 10 bases in the middle. The CDR3 is CASSQESRENSPLHF. CDR3 DNA sequence: TGTGCCAGCAGCCAAGAGTCCAGGGAAAATTCACCCCTCCACTTT.

The chain uses TRBV6-5 and TRBJ1-2; 8 nucleotides line up with TRBD1. This CDR3 contains 14 residues. The V gene's germline CDR1 is MNHEY and CDR2 SVGAGI. Trimming took 0 bases from V and 7 from J; bases not matched to a gene: 4. CDR3 bases: TGTGCCAGCAGTTACTCGGGACAGGTTTTTGGCTACACCTTC. This sequence encodes CASSYSGQVFGYTF.

The chain carries TRBV21-1 and TRBJ2-2; TRBD2 is the table's D call, not checked against the DNA. TRBV21-1 is a recognized pseudogene. CDR3 length: 15 amino acids. The CDR3 spells CASSKGMGGTGELFF. The CDR3 nucleotides read TGTGCCAGCAGCAAAGGTATGGGGGGCACCGGGGAGCTGTTTTTT.

This rearrangement joins TRBV30 to TRBJ1-1; 10 bases agree with TRBD1. CDR1 and CDR2 from the germline V gene are GTSNPN and SVGIG (reference sequence). The CDR3 is made up of 14 amino acids. Losses at the gene ends were 3 bases for V and 4 bases for J; bases not matched to a gene: 5. The CDR3 bases are TGTGCCTGGAGACCCGGGACAGGGGCCACTGAAGCTTTCTTT. This translates into CAWRPGTGATEAFF.